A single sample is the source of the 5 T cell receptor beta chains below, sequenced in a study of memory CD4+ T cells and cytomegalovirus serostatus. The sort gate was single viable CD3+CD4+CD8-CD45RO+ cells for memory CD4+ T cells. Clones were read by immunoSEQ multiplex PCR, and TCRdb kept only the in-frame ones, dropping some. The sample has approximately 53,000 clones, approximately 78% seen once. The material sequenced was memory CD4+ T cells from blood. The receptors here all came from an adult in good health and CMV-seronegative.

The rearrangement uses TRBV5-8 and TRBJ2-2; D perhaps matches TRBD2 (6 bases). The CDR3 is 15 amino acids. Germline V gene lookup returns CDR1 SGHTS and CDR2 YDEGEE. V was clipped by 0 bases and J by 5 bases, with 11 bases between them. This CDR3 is CASSLGLVRTGELFF. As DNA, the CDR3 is TGTGCCAGCAGCTTGGGACTAGTCAGGACCGGGGAGCTGTTTTTT.

The CDR3 region has the DNA TGTGCCAGCCGGGACAGGGAAAACTATGGCTACACCTTC. The encoded protein is CASRDRENYGYTF. The V gene is TRBV6-5, the J gene TRBJ1-2; 9 bases line up with TRBD1. From germline, CDR1 is MNHEY and CDR2 SVGAGI. This CDR3 is 13 amino acids long. The V segment lost 8 bases and the J segment 2 bases; nucleotides outside the gene matches: 3.

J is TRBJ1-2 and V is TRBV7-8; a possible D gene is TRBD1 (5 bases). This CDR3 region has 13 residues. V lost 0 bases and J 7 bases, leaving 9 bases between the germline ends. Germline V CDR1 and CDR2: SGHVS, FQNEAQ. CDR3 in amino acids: CASSLAGGGGYTF. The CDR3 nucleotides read TGTGCCAGCAGCTTAGCCGGGGGAGGTGGCTACACCTTC.

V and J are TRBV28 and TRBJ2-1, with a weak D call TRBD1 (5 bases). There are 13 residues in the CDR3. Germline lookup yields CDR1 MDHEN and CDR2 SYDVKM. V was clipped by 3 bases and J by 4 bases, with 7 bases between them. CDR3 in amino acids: CASSFDRYNEQFF. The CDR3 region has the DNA TGTGCCAGCAGTTTCGACAGATACAATGAGCAGTTCTTC.

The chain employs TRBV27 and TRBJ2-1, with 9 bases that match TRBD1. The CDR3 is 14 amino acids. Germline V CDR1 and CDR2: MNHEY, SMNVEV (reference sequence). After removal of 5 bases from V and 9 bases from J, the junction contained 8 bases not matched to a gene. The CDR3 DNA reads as TGTGCCAGCAGTCTGAGACAGGGGGGACTTGAGCAGTTCTTC. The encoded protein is CASSLRQGGLEQFF.